This T cell receptor (beta chain) emerged from a study of control samples from healthy donors and cancer patients. The CDR3 length is 14 residues. CDR1 is SGHRS, CDR2 YFSETQ, per germline. V lost 4 bases and J 2 bases, leaving 13 bases between the germline ends. The data were produced by immunoSEQ multiplex PCR, yet TCRdb's version contains in-frame clones alone and is incomplete. The sample lists around 170,000 clones, 90% seen once, with about 1.4% in the top ten. The TCR was taken from a woman between 50 and 59 years old in good health. The sequenced material came from blood. This rearrangement joins TRBV5-1 to TRBJ2-7; TRBD2 is a possible D gene (5 bases). CDR3 DNA sequence: TGCGCCAGCAGCAGTTTGCCCGGGACCTACGAGCAGTACTTC. Encoded protein: CASSSLPGTYEQYF.